The 31 T cell receptor beta chains given below trace back to one sample, sequenced in a study of T cells after yellow fever vaccination. TCRdb passed the 5' RACE reads through MiXCR, listing each CDR3 protein once. The sample holds about 400,000 distinct CDR3 sequences, over 5% seen once. The sequenced sample was PBMCs, obtained 5 days after the yellow fever booster vaccination. Receptor source: a young man who received the YFV17D yellow fever vaccine.

The rearrangement joins TRBV29-1 to TRBJ2-1; tentative D call: TRBD2 (5 bases). V lost 7 bases and J lost 2, with 9 bases in between. The CDR3 contains 12 residues. Germline V gene sequence: CDR1 SQVTM, CDR2 ANQGSEA. CDR3 sequence: CSAMTTYNEQFF. CDR3 coding DNA: TGCAGCGCAATGACTACCTACAATGAGCAGTTCTTC.

V usage is TRBV15 and J usage is TRBJ2-7, with 8 bases aligning to TRBD1. CDR1 is LNHNV and CDR2 is YYDKDF in the germline V gene (reference sequence). This CDR3 is built from 14 residues. V lost 4 bases to trimming and J lost 4 bases; unmatched junction nucleotides: 6. The CDR3 is CATSIDRGPYEQYF. The CDR3 DNA sequence: TGTGCCACCAGCATCGACAGGGGTCCGTACGAGCAGTACTTC.

This chain links TRBV2 with TRBJ2-6; no definite D call. Trimming left V 7 bases short and J 0 bases short, with 7 bases between. The V gene's germline CDR1 is SNHLY and CDR2 FYNNEI. This CDR3 spans 14 amino acids. The chain's CDR3 is CASIVDSGANVLTF. The CDR3 DNA reads as TGTGCCAGCATAGTCGACTCTGGGGCCAACGTCCTGACTTTC.

This clonotype was observed many times. The chain couples TRBV19 to TRBJ2-1; 8 positions agree with TRBD2. J lost 8 bases, V lost 2 bases, and 8 bases had no gene match. The CDR3 length is 15 residues. The germline V gene encodes CDR1 LNHDA and CDR2 SQIVND (reference sequence). The CDR3 DNA is TGTGCCAGTAGTATACTGGGACTAGGCCACCATGAGCAGTTCTTC. Translating gives CASSILGLGHHEQFF. The whole variable domain, remainder taken from reference TRBV19 and TRBJ2-1, is DGGITQSPKYLFRKEGQNVTLSCEQNLNHDAMYWYRQDPGQGLRLIYYSQIVNDFQKGDIAEGYSVSREKKESFPLTVTSAQKNPTAFYLCASSILGLGHHEQFFGPGTRLTVL.

This clonotype was counted a few times. The chain links TRBV7-2 to TRBJ2-1, with D maybe TRBD2 (6 bases). Trimming took 4 bases from V and 4 from J, leaving 11 bases between them. This CDR3 has 14 amino acids. In germline, CDR1 is SGHTA, CDR2 FQGNSA. Here the CDR3 DNA reads TGTGCCAGCAGCTGGCTAGCGATTTACAATGAGCAGTTCTTC. It yields the protein CASSWLAIYNEQFF.

This rearrangement joins TRBV25-1 to TRBJ2-1; TRBD2 matches 9 bases. The CDR3 spans 15 residues. Looked up from germline, CDR1 is MGHDK and CDR2 is SYGVNS. V dropped 2 bases and J dropped 14; count of bases not matched to a gene: 13. The chain's CDR3 is CASSEDLAAGGVEFF. The CDR3 nucleotides are TGTGCCAGCAGTGAAGACCTAGCGGCGGGAGGGGTCGAGTTCTTC.

The V call is TRBV5-1, the J call TRBJ2-7, with D perhaps TRBD2 (6 bases). V shed 1 base and J shed 0 bases, with 11 bases lying between them. The CDR3 is made up of 15 amino acids. The germline CDR1 and CDR2 sequences are SGHRS and YFSETQ. The CDR3 is CASSLRGLSSYEQYF. DNA for the CDR3: TGCGCCAGCAGCTTGAGGGGACTCTCCTCCTACGAGCAGTACTTC. Variable domain in full (rest from reference TRBV5-1 and TRBJ2-7): KAGVTQTPRYLIKTRGQQVTLSCSPISGHRSVSWYQQTPGQGLQFLFEYFSETQRNKGNFPGRFSGRQFSNSRSEMNVSTLELGDSALYLCASSLRGLSSYEQYFGPGTRLTVT.

The chain uses TRBV5-1 and TRBJ2-3; D is possibly TRBD2 (6 bases). Germline V gene data show CDR1 as SGHRS and CDR2 as YFSETQ. V was shortened by 0 bases and J by 0 bases, with 11 bases between the two germline ends. This CDR3 spans 16 amino acids. The CDR3: CASSLDRGGSTDTQYF. CDR3 sequence (DNA): TGCGCCAGCAGCTTGGATAGGGGAGGTAGCACAGATACGCAGTATTTT.

This chain links TRBV4-3 with TRBJ2-3; 8 bases are shared with TRBD2. The V and J ends lost 1 base and 6 bases, in that order; junction bases with no gene match: 9. Per the germline V gene, CDR1 is LGHNA and CDR2 is YSLEER. The CDR3 length is 16 residues. In DNA, the CDR3 is TGCGCCAGCAGCCAAGTGTCCGGGAGGGCCTCGGATACGCAGTATTTT. It specifies CASSQVSGRASDTQYF.

This clonotype was seen at least ten times. This chain connects TRBV12-3 or TRBV12-4 to TRBJ1-2; D is perhaps TRBD1 (6 bases). Trimming stripped 4 bases from V and 8 bases from J, with 11 bases between. This CDR3 is 12 amino acids long. CDR3 in amino acids: CASSSTGKGYTF. The CDR3 nucleotides are TGTGCCAGCAGTTCTACAGGGAAGGGCTACACCTTC.

About this clonotype itself: Since a much larger clone is just one base distant, this may be a read error. This sequence joins TRBV20-1 and TRBJ2-7; 9 bases map to TRBD2. The CDR3 is 15 amino acids. CDR1 DFQATT and CDR2 SNEGSKA come from the germline V gene (reference sequence). Losses at the gene ends were 0 bases for V and 5 bases for J; bases not matched to a gene: 8. CDR3 in amino acids: CSARDMASGAHEQYF. The CDR3 DNA reads TGCAGTGCTAGAGATATGGCTAGCGGGGCCCACGAGCAGTACTTC.

This clonotype was counted ten times or more. The CDR3 nucleotides are TGTGCCAGCAGCCAAAGTCCGGGACAGAACTACGAGCAGTACTTC. Protein sequence: CASSQSPGQNYEQYF. The chain links TRBV3-1 to TRBJ2-7; TRBD1 aligns across 7 bases. The germline V gene encodes CDR1 LGHDT and CDR2 YNNKEL (reference sequence). V lost 2 bases to trimming and J lost 3 bases; unmatched junction nucleotides: 7. This CDR3 has 15 residues.

The table lists this clonotype with many counts. J is TRBJ2-1 and V is TRBV6-1; 9 nucleotides match TRBD2. The germline V gene encodes CDR1 MNHNS and CDR2 SASEGT. V was pared by 6 bases and J by 8 bases, with 11 bases of the junction left unmatched. The length of the CDR3 is 15 residues. For the CDR3, the DNA is TGTGCCAGCAGAGATAGCGGGAGTGCTGTGGATGAGCAGTTCTTC. Amino acid sequence: CASRDSGSAVDEQFF.

Ten or more counts support this clonotype. The J gene is TRBJ2-2, the V gene TRBV5-1, with D maybe TRBD1 (5 bases). The germline CDR1 and CDR2 sequences are SGHRS and YFSETQ. The CDR3 totals 15 residues. V gave up 1 base and J gave up 0 bases, with 7 bases separating them. In DNA form, the CDR3 reads TGCGCCAGCAGCTTGCAGGGTCCGAACACCGGGGAGCTGTTTTTT. It is translated as CASSLQGPNTGELFF.

The chain links TRBV25-1 to TRBJ2-5; D unresolved. V lost 0 bases to trimming and J lost 5 bases, with 4 bases between them. The germline CDR1 and CDR2 sequences are MGHDK and SYGVNS. CDR3 length: 12 residues. The CDR3 DNA is TGTGCCAGCAGTGAATATAGGGAGACCCAGTACTTC. Its protein is CASSEYRETQYF.

This clonotype occurred many times. This chain uses TRBV7-9 with TRBJ2-4; D is tentatively TRBD1 or TRBD2 (7 bases each). The germline V and J ends were trimmed by 5 bases and 6 bases, with 23 bases remaining between them. The germline V gene has CDR1 SEHNR and CDR2 FQNEAQ (reference sequence). The CDR3 contains 17 residues. The CDR3, as DNA: TGTGCCAGCAGCCGTTTGGAGGGGGCGCGGGGGCTAAACATTCAGTACTTC. Encoded protein: CASSRLEGARGLNIQYF.

This clonotype was seen ten or more times. J is TRBJ2-1 and V is TRBV12-3 or TRBV12-4, with 8 bases matching TRBD2. The J segment lost 5 bases and the V segment lost 6 bases, leaving 9 bases of the junction unmatched. The CDR3 is made up of 15 amino acids. The CDR3 loop reads CASRPSGSLHNEQFF. DNA of the CDR3: TGTGCCAGCAGACCCAGCGGGAGTCTACACAATGAGCAGTTCTTC.

The gene calls are TRBV12-3 or TRBV12-4 and TRBJ2-3, with D hard to call. Trimming left V 6 bases short and J 7 bases short, with 14 bases between. The CDR3 runs to 13 residues. The chain's CDR3 is CASRGICFNTQYF. The CDR3 coding sequence is TGTGCCAGCAGGGGAATCTGCTTCAATACGCAGTATTTT.

The CDR3 nucleotides are TGTGCCAGTATTCCCAGTACAGGGGACAGTATGTGGCCCCAGCATTTT. Its protein product is CASIPSTGDSMWPQHF. The rearrangement uses TRBV19 and TRBJ1-5; 7 bases are shared with TRBD1. With 7 bases clipped from V and 9 bases from J, the junction kept 18 bases outside the gene matches. From germline, CDR1 is LNHDA and CDR2 SQIVND (reference sequence). The CDR3 is 16 amino acids.

In its sample, this clonotype was seen many times. The gene calls are TRBV11-2 and TRBJ2-1; 7 nucleotides line up with TRBD1. V lost 5 bases to trimming and J lost 4 bases; unmatched junction nucleotides: 8. The CDR3 is 15 residues long. Germline V lookup: CDR1 SGHAT, CDR2 FQNNGV. In DNA, the CDR3 is TGTGCCAGCAGCCCCACGGGACAGACATACAATGAGCAGTTCTTC. Amino acid sequence: CASSPTGQTYNEQFF.

This chain uses TRBV27 with TRBJ2-3, with TRBD2 identical over 12 bases. The germline CDR1 and CDR2 sequences are MNHEY and SMNVEV (reference sequence). CDR3 size: 15 residues. J gave up 2 bases and V 8 bases, and 5 bases lay outside the gene matches. CDR3 amino acids: CASGLAGYDTDTQYF. Written as DNA, the CDR3 is TGTGCCAGCGGACTAGCGGGATACGACACAGATACGCAGTATTTT.

This chain links TRBV7-2 with TRBJ2-7; weak D call: TRBD1 (6 bases). Trimming stripped 4 bases from V and 6 bases from J, with 13 bases between. The CDR3 has 13 amino acids. Germline V gives CDR1 SGHTA, CDR2 FQGNSA. The CDR3 bases are TGTGCCAGCAGCTCCCCGCAGGGGTCCGAGCAGTACTTC. Protein: CASSSPQGSEQYF. The whole variable domain, filled in from reference TRBV7-2 and TRBJ2-7, reads GAGVSQSPSNKVTEKGKDVELRCDPISGHTALYWYRQSLGQGLEFLIYFQGNSAPDKSGLPSDRFSAERTGGSVSTLTIQRTQQEDSAVYLCASSSPQGSEQYFGPGTRLTVT.

The chain employs TRBV7-9 and TRBJ2-1; 7 nucleotides line up with TRBD1. CDR1 SEHNR and CDR2 FQNEAQ come from the germline V gene (reference sequence). Trimming took 5 bases from V and 6 from J; bases not matched to a gene: 10. The CDR3 extends over 15 amino acids. The CDR3 here is CASSNRDSLLNEQFF. In DNA form, the CDR3 reads TGTGCCAGCAGCAACCGGGACAGCCTTCTCAATGAGCAGTTCTTC. Combining the CDR3 with reference TRBV7-9 and TRBJ2-1 gives the whole variable domain DTGVSQNPRHKITKRGQNVTFRCDPISEHNRLYWYRQTLGQGPEFLTYFQNEAQLEKSRLLSDRFSAERPKGSFSTLEIQRTEQGDSAMYLCASSNRDSLLNEQFFGPGTRLTVL.

The V and J genes are TRBV10-3 and TRBJ1-1, with D hard to call. The CDR3 covers 14 residues. From germline, CDR1 is ENHRY and CDR2 SYGVKD. The ends were cut back, 3 bases at V and 4 bases at J, with 12 bases in the middle. CDR3 nucleotide sequence: TGTGCCATCAGTGAAAAAGGTTTGGGCACTGAAGCTTTCTTT. Protein: CAISEKGLGTEAFF.

In its sample, this clonotype was seen many times. The chain joins TRBV7-9 to TRBJ2-2, with D possibly being TRBD2 (5 bases). The V gene lost 3 bases and the J gene lost 7 bases, with 18 bases spanning the gap. The V gene's germline CDR1 is SEHNR and CDR2 FQNEAQ (reference sequence). The CDR3 consists of 16 residues. For the CDR3, the DNA is TGTGCCAGCAGCTTCCCAGGCGGAGGAAGAGGCGGGGAGCTGTTTTTT. Translating gives CASSFPGGGRGGELFF.

This clonotype was counted at least ten times. The chain links TRBV4-3 to TRBJ2-3, with D perhaps TRBD1 or TRBD2 (5 bases each). The germline gives CDR1 LGHNA, CDR2 YSLEER. The CDR3 sequence is 17 residues long. V lost 0 bases and J lost 0, with 13 bases in between. The CDR3 bases are TGCGCCAGCAGCCAAGAGGTCTTTGGGACCAGCACAGATACGCAGTATTTT. As protein: CASSQEVFGTSTDTQYF.

This clonotype has at least ten counts. V is TRBV20-1 and J is TRBJ2-1, with 11 bases aligning to TRBD2. In germline, CDR1 is DFQATT, CDR2 SNEGSKA (reference sequence). Germline trimming cut 6 bases from V and 0 bases from J; bases unmatched to any gene: 7. The CDR3 is 16 amino acids. CDR3 in amino acids: CSAYPLAGGSYNEQFF. The DNA for the CDR3 is TGCAGTGCCTACCCTCTAGCGGGGGGCTCCTACAATGAGCAGTTCTTC.

This sequence joins TRBV20-1 and TRBJ1-2; no reliable D call. The V gene lost 0 bases and the J gene lost 0 bases, with 14 bases spanning the gap. Germline-derived CDR1 and CDR2 are DFQATT and SNEGSKA (reference sequence). CDR3 length equals 16 residues. The CDR3 reads CSARDSRTDSNYGYTF. Written as DNA, the CDR3 is TGCAGTGCTAGAGATAGTAGGACCGACTCTAACTATGGCTACACCTTC.

This clonotype was counted only a few times. The CDR3 spells CASSPRGGANVLTF. The CDR3 coding sequence is TGTGCCAGTAGCCCACGGGGGGGGGCCAACGTCCTGACTTTC. V usage is TRBV19 and J usage is TRBJ2-6, with D perhaps TRBD2 (6 bases). CDR3 size: 14 residues. V was pared by 6 bases and J by 4 bases, with 10 bases between. Germline V lookup: CDR1 LNHDA, CDR2 SQIVND (reference sequence). Together with reference TRBV19 and TRBJ2-6, the CDR3 gives the full variable domain: DGGITQSPKYLFRKEGQNVTLSCEQNLNHDAMYWYRQDPGQGLRLIYYSQIVNDFQKGDIAEGYSVSREKKESFPLTVTSAQKNPTAFYLCASSPRGGANVLTFGAGSRLTVL.

This chain joins TRBV18 and TRBJ2-3; TRBD2 matches 13 bases. The germline gives CDR1 KGHSH, CDR2 LQKENI. The V segment lost 2 bases and the J segment 2 bases; nucleotides outside the gene matches: 7. CDR3 length: 18 amino acids. CDR3 nucleotides: TGTGCCAGCTCACCAGGACTAGCGGGAGTGTCAAACACAGATACGCAGTATTTT. Its protein product is CASSPGLAGVSNTDTQYF.

In its sample, this clonotype was seen a few times. The CDR3: CASSIAGRAYEQYF. DNA for the CDR3: TGTGCCAGTAGTATAGCCGGGAGGGCCTACGAGCAGTACTTC. The chain couples TRBV19 to TRBJ2-7; 8 bases map to TRBD2. V shed 1 base and J 2 bases; nucleotides not matched to a gene: 1. Germline values: CDR1 LNHDA, CDR2 SQIVND (reference sequence). The CDR3 covers 14 residues.